This T cell receptor (beta chain) emerged from a study of blood T cell repertoires in COVID-19. Using immunoSEQ multiplex PCR, the repertoire was profiled, and TCRdb retains in-frame clones only, with some absent. The data show fewer than 350,000 clones, with approximately 91% seen just once and 2.3% held by the top ten. V lost 6 bases to trimming and J lost 4 bases; unmatched junction nucleotides: 4. Germline CDR1 is SNHLY and CDR2 is FYNNEI. This CDR3 has 13 amino acids. The V call is TRBV2, the J call TRBJ1-2; 8 bases align to TRBD1. The sequence was obtained from a woman in her thirties or forties with acute COVID-19. Specimen: PBMCs or T cells enriched from blood (not recorded which). In nucleotides, the CDR3 is TGTGCCAGCAGACAAGGACAGGGCTATGGCTACACCTTC. Its protein is CASRQGQGYGYTF.